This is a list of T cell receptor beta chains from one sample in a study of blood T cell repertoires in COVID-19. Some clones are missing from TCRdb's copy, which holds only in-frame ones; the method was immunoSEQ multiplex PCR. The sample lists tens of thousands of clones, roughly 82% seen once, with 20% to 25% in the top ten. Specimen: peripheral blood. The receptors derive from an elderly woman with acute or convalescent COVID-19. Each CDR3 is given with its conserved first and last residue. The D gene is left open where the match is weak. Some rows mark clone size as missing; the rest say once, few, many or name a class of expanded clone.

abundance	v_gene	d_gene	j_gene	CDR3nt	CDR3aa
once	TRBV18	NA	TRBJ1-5	TGTGCCAGCTCACCCACAGAGACCAATCAGCCCCAGCATTTT	CASSPTETNQPQHF
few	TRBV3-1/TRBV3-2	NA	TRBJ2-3	TGTGCCAGCAGCCTTCGGGGGGCTGTCGGGGATACGCAGTATTTT	CASSLRGAVGDTQYF
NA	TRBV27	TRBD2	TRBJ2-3	TGTGCCAGCAGTATCGGTAGCGGGAGGCCAGATACGCAGTATTTT	CASSIGSGRPDTQYF
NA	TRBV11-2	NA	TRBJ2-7	TGTGCCAGCAGCTCGCTAACGCACGAGCAGTACTTC	CASSSLTHEQYF
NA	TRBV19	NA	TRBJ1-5	TGTGCCAGTAGTATGCTTAAAACAGGGTCGGGCAATCAGCCCCAGCATTTT	CASSMLKTGSGNQPQHF
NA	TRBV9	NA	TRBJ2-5	TGTGCCAGCACCCGTAGCCCATTACTTGGAGAGACCCAGTACTTC	CASTRSPLLGETQYF
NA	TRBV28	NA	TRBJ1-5	TGTGCCAGCCGAATTGAGGGGGGGGCTCAGCCCCAGCATTTT	CASRIEGGAQPQHF
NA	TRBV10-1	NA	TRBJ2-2	TGCGCCAGCAGTGAGCCGGAGGGGGCTGCGAACACCGGGGAGCTGTTTTTT	CASSEPEGAANTGELFF
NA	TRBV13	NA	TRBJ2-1	TGTGCCAGCAGCTTGAGAGGAACTAGCAATGAGCAGTTCTTC	CASSLRGTSNEQFF
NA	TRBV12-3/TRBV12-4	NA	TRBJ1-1	TGTGCCAGCAGTTTAGCGCAGGGTAAGGCTTTCTTT	CASSLAQGKAFF
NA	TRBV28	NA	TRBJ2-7	TGTGCCAGCAGGGAGGGTCGGGGGTCCTACGAGCAGTACTTC	CASREGRGSYEQYF
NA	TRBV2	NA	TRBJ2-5	TGTGCCAGCAGTGCCCCGGGAGCAGTGGGGCAAGAGACCCAGTACTTC	CASSAPGAVGQETQYF
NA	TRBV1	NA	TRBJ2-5	TGCACCAGCAGCCATCAGCGGGGGGGCGAAAAGACCCAGTACTTC	CTSSHQRGGEKTQYF
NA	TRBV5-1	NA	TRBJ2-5	TGCGCCAGCAGCTACGGACAGCCCCAAGAGACCCAGTACTTC	CASSYGQPQETQYF
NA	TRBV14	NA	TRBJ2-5	TGTGCCAGCAGCCAGGGCACCCAAGAGACCCAGTACTTC	CASSQGTQETQYF
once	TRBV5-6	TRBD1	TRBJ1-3	TGTGCCAGCAGTTTACCGGGACAGCGCTCTGGAAACACCATATATTTT	CASSLPGQRSGNTIYF
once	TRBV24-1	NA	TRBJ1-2	TGTGCCACCAGTGATTCGGGGTATGGCTACACCTTC	CATSDSGYGYTF
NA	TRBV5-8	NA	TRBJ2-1	TGTGCCAGCAGACATGGTCTCAGGGGGGCGGAATCGGGTTCCTACAATGAGCAGTTCTTC	CASRHGLRGAESGSYNEQFF
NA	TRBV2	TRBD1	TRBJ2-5	TGTGCCAGCAGAGGGGACAGGGGGAAGTTGGAGACCCAGTACTTC	CASRGDRGKLETQYF
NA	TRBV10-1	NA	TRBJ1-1	TGCGCCAGCAGTGAGTGGGGGGAATTAAACACTGAAGCTTTCTTT	CASSEWGELNTEAFF
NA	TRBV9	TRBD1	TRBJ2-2	TGTGCCAGCAGTTTAACAGGGGGAAGTACCGGGGAGCTGTTTTTT	CASSLTGGSTGELFF
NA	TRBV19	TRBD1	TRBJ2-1	TGTGCCAGTAAAGGGACAGGGGTCAATGAGCAGTTCTTC	CASKGTGVNEQFF
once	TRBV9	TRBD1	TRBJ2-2	TGTGCCAGCTCCGCCGGGACAGTGTTCACCGGGGAGCTGTTTTTT	CASSAGTVFTGELFF
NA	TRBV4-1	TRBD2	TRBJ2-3	TGCGCCAGCAGCCCCCGGGGGGGCCATGGTGTAGATACGCAGTATTTT	CASSPRGGHGVDTQYF
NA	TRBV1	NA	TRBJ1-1	TGCACCAGCAGCCAAGGGGGGCAGGGGGTGAACACTGAAGCTTTCTTT	CTSSQGGQGVNTEAFF
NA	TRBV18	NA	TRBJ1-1	TGTGCCAGCTCACCAGGGCTGAACACTGAAGCTTTCTTT	CASSPGLNTEAFF
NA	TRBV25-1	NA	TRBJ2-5	TGTGCCAGCAGAACAACAAACCAAGAGACCCAGTACTTC	CASRTTNQETQYF
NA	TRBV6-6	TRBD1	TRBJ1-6	TGTGCCAGCAGTTTATCCGGGACAGGGGGCAGGGCCCTCCACTTT	CASSLSGTGGRALHF
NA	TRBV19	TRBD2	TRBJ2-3	TGTGCCAGTAGTGTGGGGACTAGCGTAAACACAGATACGCAGTATTTT	CASSVGTSVNTDTQYF
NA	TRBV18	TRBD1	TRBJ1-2	TGTGCCAGCTCTTCTCGACAGGGGGGCTACACCTTC	CASSSRQGGYTF
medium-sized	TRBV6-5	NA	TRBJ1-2	TGTGCCAGCAGTTACCGGGCGGACTCGAATGGCTACACCTTC	CASSYRADSNGYTF
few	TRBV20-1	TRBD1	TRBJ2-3	TGCAGTGCTAGTGTCGGGACAGCTAGCACAGATACGCAGTATTTT	CSASVGTASTDTQYF
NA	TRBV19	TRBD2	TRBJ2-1	TGTGCCAGTAGTGCGAGGGCTAGCGGGAGGATACTCTTC	CASSARASGRILF
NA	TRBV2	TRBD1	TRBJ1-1	TGTGCCAGCAGTGTCAATCAACAGGGGGTGAACACTGAAGCTTTCTTT	CASSVNQQGVNTEAFF
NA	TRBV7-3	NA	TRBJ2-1	TGTGCCAGCAGCATGCGGGTTCGATATGAGCAGTTCTTC	CASSMRVRYEQFF
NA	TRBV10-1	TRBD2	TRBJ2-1	TGCGCCAGCAGTGAGTCGGCGGGGGGGTCCTACAATGAGCAGTTCTTC	CASSESAGGSYNEQFF
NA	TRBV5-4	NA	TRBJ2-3	TGTGCCAGCAGCGCGGGGCTAAGCACAGATACGCAGTATTTT	CASSAGLSTDTQYF
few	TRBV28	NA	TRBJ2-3	TGTGCCAGCAGGCAGGCGATCGAAGATACGCAGTATTTT	CASRQAIEDTQYF
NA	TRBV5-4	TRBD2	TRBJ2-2	TGTGCCAGCAGCGCGGGACTAGCGGGGGGTCGGGGCGCCGGGGAGCTGTTTTTT	CASSAGLAGGRGAGELFF
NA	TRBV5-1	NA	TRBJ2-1	TGCGCCAGCAGCTTGACACCAACCCGGAGAAATGAGCAGTTCTTC	CASSLTPTRRNEQFF
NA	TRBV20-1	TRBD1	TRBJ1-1	TGCAGTGCTAGTGATACTACAGGGGTCACTGAAGCTTTCTTT	CSASDTTGVTEAFF
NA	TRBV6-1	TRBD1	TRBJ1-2	TGTGCCAGCAGTGAAGCCGGGACAGGAGGGGCAAACTATGGCTACACCTTC	CASSEAGTGGANYGYTF
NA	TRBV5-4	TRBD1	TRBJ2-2	TGTGCCAGCAGCTTGGTTCAGGGGGCGAACACCGGGGAGCTGTTTTTT	CASSLVQGANTGELFF
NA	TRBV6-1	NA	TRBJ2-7	TGTGCCAGCAGTGAAGCGGGGCAGGGGGGCTCCTACGAGCAGTACTTC	CASSEAGQGGSYEQYF
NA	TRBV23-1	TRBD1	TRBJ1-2	TGCGCCAGCAGTCAAGGTAACAGGGGGTTTTGTTATGGCTACACCTTC	CASSQGNRGFCYGYTF
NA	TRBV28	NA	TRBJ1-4	TGTGCCAGCAGCGCCGGGATCCTTGAAAAACTGTTTTTT	CASSAGILEKLFF